This T cell receptor beta chain was documented in a study of T cells in Graves' hyperthyroidism and ophthalmopathy. Amplification yielded TCR beta CDR3 regions, with RNA transcripts as the source. HTBI primers were the set used in a first-round RT-PCR of the TCR CDR3. TCRdb re-called the multiplex PCR reads through MiXCR, storing one row per CDR3 protein. The sample yields around 350,000 distinct CDR3 sequences, roughly 25% seen once. This clonotype showed up many times. The CDR3 length is 12 residues. Germline values: CDR1 SNHLY, CDR2 FYNNEI. Trimming at V came to 8 bases and at J to 5 bases, leaving 5 bases not matched to a gene. In making diagnoses, clinical symptoms, serum thyroxine and TRAb, thyroid ultrasound and orbital computed tomography were all used.

The chain couples TRBV2 to TRBJ2-7, with 8 positions matching TRBD2. Sequenced material: blood. The receptor's source is a man aged 50-59 years with Graves' hyperthyroidism. The CDR3 region has the DNA TGTGCCAGCCGGGGGGGGGCCCACGAGCAGTACTTC. This encodes CASRGGAHEQYF.